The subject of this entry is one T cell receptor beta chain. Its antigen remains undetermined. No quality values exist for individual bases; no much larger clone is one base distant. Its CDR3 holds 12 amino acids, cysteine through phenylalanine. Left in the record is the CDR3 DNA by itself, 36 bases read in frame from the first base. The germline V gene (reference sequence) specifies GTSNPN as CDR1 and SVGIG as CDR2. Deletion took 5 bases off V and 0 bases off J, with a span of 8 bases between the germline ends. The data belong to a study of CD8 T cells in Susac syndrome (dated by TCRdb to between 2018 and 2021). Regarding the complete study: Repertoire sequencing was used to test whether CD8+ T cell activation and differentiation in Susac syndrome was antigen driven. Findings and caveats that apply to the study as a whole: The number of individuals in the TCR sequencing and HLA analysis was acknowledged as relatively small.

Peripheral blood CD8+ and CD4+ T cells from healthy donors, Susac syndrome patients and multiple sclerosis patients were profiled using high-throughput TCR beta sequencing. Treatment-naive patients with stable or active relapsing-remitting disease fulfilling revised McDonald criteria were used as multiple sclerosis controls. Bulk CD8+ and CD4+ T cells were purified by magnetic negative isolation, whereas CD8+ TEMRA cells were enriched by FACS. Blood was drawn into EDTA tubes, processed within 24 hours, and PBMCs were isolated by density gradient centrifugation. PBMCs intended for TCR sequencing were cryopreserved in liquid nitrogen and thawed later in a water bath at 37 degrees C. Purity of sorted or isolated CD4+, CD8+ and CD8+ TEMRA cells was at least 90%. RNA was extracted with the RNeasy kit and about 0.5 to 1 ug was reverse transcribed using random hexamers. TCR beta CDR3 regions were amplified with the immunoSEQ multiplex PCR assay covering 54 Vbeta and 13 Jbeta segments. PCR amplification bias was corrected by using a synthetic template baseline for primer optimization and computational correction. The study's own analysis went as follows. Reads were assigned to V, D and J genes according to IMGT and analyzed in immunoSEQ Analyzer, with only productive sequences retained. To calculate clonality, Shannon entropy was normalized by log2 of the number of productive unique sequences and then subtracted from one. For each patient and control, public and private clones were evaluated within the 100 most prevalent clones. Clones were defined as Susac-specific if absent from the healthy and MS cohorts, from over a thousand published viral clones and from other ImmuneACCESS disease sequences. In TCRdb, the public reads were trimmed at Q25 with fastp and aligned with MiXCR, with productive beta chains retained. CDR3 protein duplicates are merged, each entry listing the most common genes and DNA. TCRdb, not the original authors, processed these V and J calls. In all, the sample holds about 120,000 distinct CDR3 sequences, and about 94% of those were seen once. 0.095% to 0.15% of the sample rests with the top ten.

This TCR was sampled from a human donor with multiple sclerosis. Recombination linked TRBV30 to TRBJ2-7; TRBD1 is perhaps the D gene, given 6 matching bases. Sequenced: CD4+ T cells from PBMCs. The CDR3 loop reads CAWQDSSYEQYF. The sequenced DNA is TGTGCCTGGCAGGACAGCTCCTACGAGCAGTACTTC.